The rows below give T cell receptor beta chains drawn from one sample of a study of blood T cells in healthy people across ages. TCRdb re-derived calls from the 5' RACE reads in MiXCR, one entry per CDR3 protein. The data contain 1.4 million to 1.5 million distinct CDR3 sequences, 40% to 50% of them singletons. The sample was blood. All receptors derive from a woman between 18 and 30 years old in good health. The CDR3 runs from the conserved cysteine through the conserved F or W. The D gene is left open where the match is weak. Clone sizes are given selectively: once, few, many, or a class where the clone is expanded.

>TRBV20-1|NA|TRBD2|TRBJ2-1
TGCAGTGCCCCGACTAGCGGGAGGACCGAGCAGTTCTTC
CSAPTSGRTEQFF
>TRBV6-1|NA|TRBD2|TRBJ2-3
TGTACCAGCAGTGATCTGAGCGGGGGGCCACCTAGCACAGATACGCAGTATTTT
CTSSDLSGGPPSTDTQYF
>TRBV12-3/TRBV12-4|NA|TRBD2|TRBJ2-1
TGTGCCAGCAGCATACTAGCGGGTGTCTACAATGAGCAGTTCTTC
CASSILAGVYNEQFF
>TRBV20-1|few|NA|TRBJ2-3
TGCAGTGCTCCCATCTTAGATACGCAGTATTTT
CSAPILDTQYF
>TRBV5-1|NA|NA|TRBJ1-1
TGCGCCAGCAGCTCCTCAGGGGCGGTGAACACTGAAGCTTTCTTT
CASSSSGAVNTEAFF
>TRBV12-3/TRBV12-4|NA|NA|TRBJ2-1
TGTGCCAGCAGCTGGCCGAAAAGGACTAGGGGGAATGAGCAGTTCTTC
CASSWPKRTRGNEQFF
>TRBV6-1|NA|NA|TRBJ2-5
TGTGCCAGCAGTCCCCCTAGTGGGGGTGCCTACAATGAGCAGTACTTC
CASSPPSGGAYNEQYF
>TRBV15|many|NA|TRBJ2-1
TGTGCCACCAGCAGACTGAACTTTAATGAGCAGTTCTTC
CATSRLNFNEQFF
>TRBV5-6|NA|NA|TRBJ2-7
TGTGCCAGCAGCCCGAAGACAGCGTACTACGAGCAGTACTTC
CASSPKTAYYEQYF
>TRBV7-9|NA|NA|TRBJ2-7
TGTGCCAGCAGAAAAGAGGGGGACTCCTACGAGCAGTACTTC
CASRKEGDSYEQYF
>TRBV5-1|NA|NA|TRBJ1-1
TGCGCCAGCAGGCTAGACGGACCGAACACTGAAGCTTTCTTT
CASRLDGPNTEAFF
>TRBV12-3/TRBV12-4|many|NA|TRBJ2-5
TGTGCCAGCAGTTTAGCCTACAACAATGAGCAGTACTTC
CASSLAYNNEQYF
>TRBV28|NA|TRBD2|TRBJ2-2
TGTGCCAGCAGTCTCGACCCCGGGACTAGAAGCACCGGGGAGCTGTTTTTT
CASSLDPGTRSTGELFF
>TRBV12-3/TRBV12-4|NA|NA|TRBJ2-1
TGTGCCAGCAGTGACCCTGGTTCGTACAATGAGCGGTTCTTC
CASSDPGSYNERFF
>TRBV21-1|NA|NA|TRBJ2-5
TGTGCCAGCAGCAAATTACACAGCTCCGTCCAAGAGACCCAGTACTTC
CASSKLHSSVQETQYF
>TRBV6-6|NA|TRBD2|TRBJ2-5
TGTGCCAGCAGGGGAGCCCAAGCGGGGGGGCGAAGGGAGACCCAGTACTTC
CASRGAQAGGRRETQYF
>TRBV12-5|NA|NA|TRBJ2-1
TGTGCCAGTGGTCCACGATTATACAATGAGCAGTTCTTC
CASGPRLYNEQFF
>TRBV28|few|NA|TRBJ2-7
TGTGCCAGCAGTTTTCTAGGGGGCTCCTACGAGCAGTACTTC
CASSFLGGSYEQYF
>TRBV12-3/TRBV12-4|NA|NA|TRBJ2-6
TGTGCCAGCAGAGAGTCGGGGGCCAACGTCCTGACTTTC
CASRESGANVLTF
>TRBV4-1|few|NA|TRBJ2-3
TGCGCCAGCAGCATAAGCCAAGGGGTTTGGTCGCACAGGAATGCAGATACGCAGTATTTT
CASSISQGVWSHRNADTQYF
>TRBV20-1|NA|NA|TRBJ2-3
TGCAGTGCTAACACCGGCACAGATACGCAGTATTTT
CSANTGTDTQYF
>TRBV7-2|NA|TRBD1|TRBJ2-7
TGTGCCAGCAGCTTAGCTGGGACAGGGGAGTACGAGCAGTACTTC
CASSLAGTGEYEQYF
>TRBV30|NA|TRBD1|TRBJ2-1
TGTGCCTGGAGACCCGGACAGGGATCCAATGAGCAGTTCTTC
CAWRPGQGSNEQFF
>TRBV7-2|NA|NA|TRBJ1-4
TGTGCCAGCAGCTTATGGGGTGAAAAACTGTTTTTT
CASSLWGEKLFF
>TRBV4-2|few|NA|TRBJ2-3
TGTGCCAGCAGCCAATCCCCGCTAGCGAAAGGGACAGATACGCAGTATTTT
CASSQSPLAKGTDTQYF
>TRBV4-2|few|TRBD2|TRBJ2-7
TGTGCCAGCAGCCACGATGGGACTAGCGAGGCCTACGAGCAGTACTTC
CASSHDGTSEAYEQYF
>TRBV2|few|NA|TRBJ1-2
TGTGCCAGCAGTGAAGAGGGCCAAGCTAACTATGGCTACACCTTC
CASSEEGQANYGYTF
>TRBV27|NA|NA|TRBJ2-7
TGTGCCAGCAGCCCCCCCGGGGCGGGGGAGCAGTACTTC
CASSPPGAGEQYF
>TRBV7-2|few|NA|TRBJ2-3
TGTGCCAGCAGCCCGCGACCGGGGGAGACAGATACGCAGTATTTT
CASSPRPGETDTQYF
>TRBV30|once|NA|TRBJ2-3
TGTGCCTACAATAGGGGCCGCACAGATACGCAGTATTTT
CAYNRGRTDTQYF
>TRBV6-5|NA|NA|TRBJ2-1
TGTGCCAGCCGGACTACCCCCGAATACAATGAGCAGTTCTTC
CASRTTPEYNEQFF
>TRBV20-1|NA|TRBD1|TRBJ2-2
TGCAGTGCTAGTGGTCCGGGACAGGGGAACACCGGGGAGCTGTTTTTT
CSASGPGQGNTGELFF
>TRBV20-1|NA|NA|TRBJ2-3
TGCAGTGCTACCAGGGACGCCACAGATACGCAGTATTTT
CSATRDATDTQYF
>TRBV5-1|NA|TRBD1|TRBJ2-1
TGCGCCAGCAGCTACCGGACAGGTTACAATGAGCAGTTCTTC
CASSYRTGYNEQFF
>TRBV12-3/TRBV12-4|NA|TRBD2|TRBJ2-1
TGTGCCAGCAGTTTAGCGGGGGGGGTGCCGGACAATGAGCAGTTCTTC
CASSLAGGVPDNEQFF
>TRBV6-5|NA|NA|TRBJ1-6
TGTGCCAGCAGACGACTCGGATCACCCCTCCACTTT
CASRRLGSPLHF
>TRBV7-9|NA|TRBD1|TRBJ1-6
TGTGCCAGCAGCTCCGGAGCAGGGGGCGCCTCACCCCTCCACTTT
CASSSGAGGASPLHF
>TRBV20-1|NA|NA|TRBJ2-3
TGCAGTGCTAGAGATCCGGGGTTCACAGATACGCAGTATTTT
CSARDPGFTDTQYF
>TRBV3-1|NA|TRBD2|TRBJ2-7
TGTGCCAGCAGCCCGGGACTAGCGGGAGCTGGCTACGAGCAGTACTTC
CASSPGLAGAGYEQYF
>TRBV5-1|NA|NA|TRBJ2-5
TGCGCCAGCAGCTTGGACTCGCCTTACGGAGAGACCCAGTACTTC
CASSLDSPYGETQYF
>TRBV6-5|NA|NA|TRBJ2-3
TGTGCCAGCAGTTACGAGCGGCCACAGGGTACGCAGTATTTT
CASSYERPQGTQYF
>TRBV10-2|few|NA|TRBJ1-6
TGCGCCAGCAGTAGACAGGCACGGGGTTCACCCCTCCACTTT
CASSRQARGSPLHF
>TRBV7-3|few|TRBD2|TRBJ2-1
TGTGCCAGCAGCTTAAGGGCTAGCGGGGTGGCCAACAATGAGCAGTTCTTC
CASSLRASGVANNEQFF
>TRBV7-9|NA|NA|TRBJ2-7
TGTGCCAGCAGCTCGACTTGGGTGGCTGGGGAGCAGTACTTC
CASSSTWVAGEQYF
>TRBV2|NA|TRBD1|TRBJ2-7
TGTGCCAGCAAGGTAACAGGGGGCTACGAGCAGTACTTC
CASKVTGGYEQYF
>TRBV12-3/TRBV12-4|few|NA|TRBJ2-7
TGTGCCAGCAGTTTCGTCGAGAGGTCTTCCTACGAGCAGTACTTC
CASSFVERSSYEQYF
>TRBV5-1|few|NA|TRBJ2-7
TGCGCCAGCAGCTTTACGAGATGGGACGAGCAGTACTTC
CASSFTRWDEQYF
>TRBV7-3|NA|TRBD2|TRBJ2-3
TGTGCCAGCAGCCCTAAATTGAGCGGGGGGGCCGAAGATACGCAGTATTTT
CASSPKLSGGAEDTQYF
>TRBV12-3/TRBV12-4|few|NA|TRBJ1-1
TGTGCCAGCAGTTTAGGGGATAACACTGAAGCTTTCTTT
CASSLGDNTEAFF